This T cell receptor (beta chain) comes out of a study of OX40 agonist ivuxolimab in advanced cancers. This clone came up a few times. Its specificity is unknown. Germline-derived CDR1 and CDR2 are MNHEY and SVGAGI. CDR3 length equals 15 residues. J was trimmed by 2 bases and V by 5 bases; bases with no gene match: 8. Study-wide findings and caveats: More expanded clones were seen, on average, in CD8+ T cells than in CD4+.

Libraries were prepared by immunoSEQ multiplex PCR; TCRdb keeps only in-frame clonotypes and omits some of them. This table holds approximately 130,000 clones, about 93% found once. The sequence derives from an adult with an advanced solid tumor such as melanoma, head and neck, liver or kidney cancer. Source: CD4+ or CD8+ T cells sorted from blood, taken in a trial of the OX40 agonist ivuxolimab. V usage is TRBV6-5 and J usage is TRBJ2-7, with TRBD1 identical over 8 bases. The DNA for the CDR3 is TGTGCCAGCAGTAAAGGACAGGGTGGTCCCTACGAGCAGTACTTC. Protein: CASSKGQGGPYEQYF.